The 29 T cell receptor beta chains listed next were all sequenced from one sample in a study of cytomegalovirus exposure and HLA in healthy donors. 60 Vbeta and 13 Jbeta primers were used in PCR. Sequencing was performed with immunoSEQ multiplex PCR; in TCRdb, only in-frame clones are kept and a portion is missing. Among just under 95,000 clones listed, roughly four fifths were seen once. The sample comprised PBMCs. These receptors were collected from a woman aged 18-29 years in good health and CMV-seropositive.

The chain is built from TRBV6-5 and TRBJ1-2; D is possibly TRBD1 (5 bases). The CDR3 sequence is 14 residues long. CDR1 and CDR2 (germline): MNHEY, SVGAGI. Trimming cost V 0 bases and J 8 bases, with 13 bases left between them. The CDR3 DNA is TGTGCCAGCAGTTACTCGACAGAGTACAAGGGCTACACCTTC. As protein: CASSYSTEYKGYTF.

The chain employs TRBV5-6 and TRBJ1-5; no reliable D call. The V gene lost 1 base and the J gene lost 5 bases, with 10 bases spanning the gap. The CDR3 is 14 residues long. Germline CDR1 is SGHDT and CDR2 is YYEEEE. The CDR3 region has the DNA TGTGCCAGCAGCTTGAAGTGGGCCGATCAGCCCCAGCATTTT. Translating gives CASSLKWADQPQHF.

The chain combines TRBV29-1 with TRBJ2-1; weak D call: TRBD1 (5 bases). The CDR3 is made up of 15 amino acids. V was clipped by 0 bases and J by 4 bases, with 13 bases between them. Germline CDR1 and CDR2: SQVTM and ANQGSEA. For the CDR3, the DNA is TGCAGCGTTGAAGATCTAGGGGCGGTGTACAATGAGCAGTTCTTC. Protein sequence: CSVEDLGAVYNEQFF.

The chain couples TRBV7-9 to TRBJ1-1; no clear D gene. CDR1 and CDR2 (germline): SEHNR, FQNEAQ (reference sequence). With 3 bases removed from V and 1 base from J, the gap between germline ends came to 9 bases. The CDR3 is 14 amino acids. As DNA, the CDR3 is TGTGCCAGCAGCTTTGGTACAGCGAACACTGAAGCTTTCTTT. It encodes CASSFGTANTEAFF.

V gene TRBV12-5 combines with J gene TRBJ1-5, with 8 bases aligning to TRBD1. Germline lookup yields CDR1 LGHNT and CDR2 FRNRAP. The J segment lost 5 bases and the V segment lost 0 bases, leaving 6 bases of the junction unmatched. CDR3 length: 16 amino acids. CDR3 region: CASGLVRTGIHQPQHF. Written as DNA, the CDR3 is TGTGCTAGTGGTTTGGTAAGGACAGGGATCCATCAGCCCCAGCATTTT.

The V call is TRBV4-1, the J call TRBJ1-1, with D possibly being TRBD1 (6 bases). This CDR3 has 15 residues. V gave up 3 bases and J gave up 5 bases, with 16 bases separating them. CDR1 is MGHRA, CDR2 YSYEKL, per germline. The CDR3 DNA is TGCGCCAGCAGCCACCCACCCAGGGGTTTTACTGAAGCTTTCTTT. Amino acid sequence: CASSHPPRGFTEAFF.

V is TRBV11-2 and J is TRBJ2-7; the D is unclear. The CDR3 is made up of 12 amino acids. Germline lookup yields CDR1 SGHAT and CDR2 FQNNGV. V was shortened by 3 bases and J by 3 bases, with 6 bases between the two germline ends. CDR3 region: CASSLLSYEQYF. The CDR3 DNA is TGTGCCAGCAGCTTGTTGAGCTACGAGCAGTACTTC.

In its sample, this clone was seen many times. Other DNA sequences in this specimen translate into the identical CDR3. The V and J genes are TRBV4-2 and TRBJ1-2; D remains ambiguous. V lost 1 base and J lost 5, with 14 bases in between. Germline CDR1 reads LGHNA; CDR2 reads YNFKEQ. CDR3 size: 15 residues. The CDR3 bases are TGTGCCAGCAGCCAAGTGCCGGCAGGATCGTATGGCTACACCTTC. Protein: CASSQVPAGSYGYTF.

The genes are TRBV14 and TRBJ2-3, with a weak D call TRBD1 (6 bases). Trimming removed 3 bases from V and 0 bases from J, with 16 bases in between. Germline loops: CDR1 SGHDN, CDR2 FVKESK. The CDR3 spans 17 residues. The CDR3 DNA is TGTGCCAGCAGCCACGAAGATACAGGGTCAAGCACAGATACGCAGTATTTT. Translating gives CASSHEDTGSSTDTQYF.

For the CDR3, the DNA is TGCGCCAGCAGCTTATTGGGACAGGGGGCGACTTCTACTGAAGCTTTCTTT. Translation gives CASSLLGQGATSTEAFF. J is TRBJ1-1 and V is TRBV5-1; 12 bases fit TRBD1. This CDR3 is built from 17 residues. J lost 5 bases, V lost 2 bases, and 10 bases had no gene match. Per germline, CDR1 SGHRS and CDR2 YFSETQ.

The V and J genes are TRBV5-1 and TRBJ2-1; 7 nucleotides line up with TRBD2. V lost 0 bases and J lost 3; bases outside the gene matches: 3. The germline CDR1 and CDR2 sequences are SGHRS and YFSETQ. The CDR3 totals 15 residues. The CDR3 spells CASSLAGGGYNEQFF. CDR3 coding DNA: TGCGCCAGCAGCTTGGCGGGCGGGGGCTACAATGAGCAGTTCTTC.

This clone is a singleton in its sample. J is TRBJ2-7 and V is TRBV5-6; TRBD1 agrees at 9 bases. Germline V gene data show CDR1 as SGHDT and CDR2 as YYEEEE. The CDR3 extends over 14 amino acids. V shed 0 bases, J shed 2 bases, and the junction held 0 bases outside the gene matches. CDR3 DNA sequence: TGTGCCAGCAGCTTGGGGACAGGGGCCTACGAGCAGTACTTC. It specifies CASSLGTGAYEQYF.

The V and J genes are TRBV6-1 and TRBJ2-3, with a weak D call TRBD1 (6 bases). Germline values: CDR1 MNHNS, CDR2 SASEGT. This CDR3 is built from 14 residues. Trimming pared 6 bases from V and 6 bases from J, leaving 16 bases between. CDR3 sequence reads: CASRQTGRRDTQYF. The CDR3 DNA reads TGTGCCAGCAGACAGACAGGTCGGAGGGATACGCAGTATTTT.

The chain links TRBV5-4 to TRBJ2-7; 9 bases are a match to TRBD2. J was trimmed by 5 bases and V by 5 bases; bases with no gene match: 11. Germline CDR1 is SGHNT and CDR2 is YYREEE (reference sequence). This CDR3 is built from 15 residues. As DNA, the CDR3 is TGTGCCAGCAGACATTCCGGGACTAGCAAGAACGAGCAGTACTTC. Translation gives CASRHSGTSKNEQYF.

This sequence joins TRBV4-1 and TRBJ1-3; D remains unclear. Trimming took off 3 bases at V and 0 bases at J, with 9 bases between the two ends. The CDR3 is made up of 15 amino acids. Per the germline V gene, CDR1 is MGHRA and CDR2 is YSYEKL. In DNA form, the CDR3 reads TGCGCCAGCAGCCACGGGATCAACTCTGGAAACACCATATATTTT. Protein product: CASSHGINSGNTIYF.

The chain couples TRBV9 to TRBJ1-1; unclear D gene. CDR1 is SGDLS, CDR2 YYNGEE, per germline. The V end lost 0 bases, the J end lost 7 bases, and 7 bases lay between the germline ends. The CDR3 has 12 residues. This chain's CDR3 is CASSVGRGEAFF. The DNA of the CDR3 is TGTGCCAGCAGCGTAGGTCGGGGTGAAGCTTTCTTT. The whole variable domain, filled in from reference TRBV9 and TRBJ1-1, reads DSGVTQTPKHLITATGQRVTLRCSPRSGDLSVYWYQQSLDQGLQFLIQYYNGEERAKGNILERFSAQQFPDLHSELNLSSLELGDSALYFCASSVGRGEAFFGQGTRLTVV.

The V and J genes are TRBV2 and TRBJ2-7; D might be TRBD2 (5 bases). V lost 3 bases and J lost 1, with 10 bases in between. Germline CDR1 SNHLY, CDR2 FYNNEI. The CDR3 sequence is 14 residues long. CDR3 sequence reads: CASSDGVLSYEQYF. CDR3 nucleotide sequence: TGTGCCAGCAGTGACGGGGTCCTATCCTACGAGCAGTACTTC.

V gene TRBV6-4 combines with J gene TRBJ2-1; 7 bases are a match to TRBD2. The CDR3 has 14 amino acids. The V segment lost 4 bases and the J segment 10 bases; nucleotides outside the gene matches: 10. In germline, CDR1 is MRHNA, CDR2 SNTAGT. CDR3 nucleotide sequence: TGTGCCAGCAGTGCCGGGGCGGGAGTAAGCGAGCAGTTCTTC. This sequence encodes CASSAGAGVSEQFF.

This sequence joins TRBV4-1 and TRBJ2-2; TRBD2 matches at 7 bases. Germline lookup yields CDR1 MGHRA and CDR2 YSYEKL. The CDR3 totals 17 residues. V shed 3 bases and J 0 bases; nucleotides not matched to a gene: 7. The CDR3 DNA follows: TGCGCCAGCAGCCAGTTGGGGGGGGGAGCGAACACCGGGGAGCTGTTTTTT. Its translation: CASSQLGGGANTGELFF.

This clone appeared a few times. The chain joins TRBV7-9 to TRBJ2-3, with D perhaps TRBD1 (6 bases). There are 14 residues in the CDR3. The germline CDR1 and CDR2 sequences are SEHNR and FQNEAQ (reference sequence). V was pared by 4 bases and J by 3 bases, with 11 bases between. This CDR3 reads CASSSQGWTDTQYF. Written as DNA, the CDR3 is TGTGCCAGCAGCTCTCAGGGGTGGACAGATACGCAGTATTTT.

Points on this clone: Sequence at one end of the junction differs from germline and may be a read error. This chain connects TRBV7-7 to TRBJ1-1; tentatively, D is TRBD1 (6 bases). The germline V gene has CDR1 SSHAT and CDR2 FNYEAQ (reference sequence). The CDR3 has 13 residues. In DNA, the CDR3 is TGTGCTAGCAGCAAGGACAGGAACACTGAAGCTTTCTTT. As protein: CASSKDRNTEAFF.

This clone has only one observation. The chain is built from TRBV14 and TRBJ1-3, with a weak D call TRBD1 (6 bases). Germline V gene sequence: CDR1 SGHDN, CDR2 FVKESK. The CDR3 consists of 15 residues. Trimming left V 4 bases short and J 3 bases short, with 13 bases between. CDR3 bases: TGTGCCAGCAGCCTACAGGGATCGGTTGGAAACACCATATATTTT. Its translation: CASSLQGSVGNTIYF.

This clone was seen a handful of times. The rearrangement uses TRBV29-1 and TRBJ1-1, with D possibly matching TRBD1 (6 bases). From germline, CDR1 is SQVTM and CDR2 ANQGSEA. Trimming removed 4 bases from V and 3 bases from J, with 12 bases in between. This CDR3 has 13 amino acids. The CDR3 is CSVGGGEDTEAFF. As DNA, the CDR3 is TGCAGCGTTGGTGGGGGCGAGGACACTGAAGCTTTCTTT.

V and J are TRBV15 and TRBJ2-1; D remains unclear. CDR3 length: 13 residues. Germline V gives CDR1 LNHNV, CDR2 YYDKDF (reference sequence). Trimming shortened V by 1 base and J by 7 bases, and 8 bases separated the two germline ends. CDR3 in DNA: TGTGCCACCAGCAGAGTGCAGTTAAATGAGCAGTTCTTC. This gives the protein CATSRVQLNEQFF. Full variable domain (missing parts from reference TRBV15 and TRBJ2-1): DAMVIQNPRYQVTQFGKPVTLSCSQTLNHNVMYWYQQKSSQAPKLLFHYYDKDFNNEADTPDNFQSRRPNTSFCFLDIRSPGLGDTAMYLCATSRVQLNEQFFGPGTRLTVL.

The V gene is TRBV28, the J gene TRBJ1-1, with 7 bases that match TRBD1. The germline V gene encodes CDR1 MDHEN and CDR2 SYDVKM. This CDR3 contains 13 residues. With 6 bases clipped from V and 11 bases from J, the junction kept 12 bases outside the gene matches. In nucleotides, the CDR3 is TGTGCCAGCAGCCAAGGGACAGCAATTGAGGCTTTCTTT. It yields the protein CASSQGTAIEAFF.

The J gene is TRBJ2-1, the V gene TRBV6-1, with 7 nucleotides matching TRBD1. The CDR3 is made up of 14 amino acids. Germline V gives CDR1 MNHNS, CDR2 SASEGT. With V trimmed by 5 bases and J by 8 bases, 9 bases remained unmatched. The CDR3 bases are TGTGCCAGCAGTCCCGAGACAGGGACCTATGAGCAGTTCTTC. Its translation: CASSPETGTYEQFF.

This chain uses TRBV7-9 with TRBJ1-1; D is undetermined. Trimming removed 7 bases at V and 1 base at J, with 10 bases between. CDR3 length: 13 amino acids. Germline assignment: CDR1 SEHNR and CDR2 FQNEAQ (reference sequence). In nucleotides, the CDR3 is TGTGCCAGCACCAAATCGGGGAACACTGAAGCTTTCTTT. Amino acids: CASTKSGNTEAFF.

The sample holds one count of this clone. The chain recombines TRBV27 with TRBJ1-1; D ambiguous. CDR3 length: 13 residues. Germline V gene sequence: CDR1 MNHEY, CDR2 SMNVEV (reference sequence). The V and J ends lost 3 bases and 1 base respectively, with 6 bases between them. The CDR3 reads CASSFSGNTEAFF. The CDR3 DNA sequence: TGTGCCAGCAGTTTCTCGGGGAACACTGAAGCTTTCTTT.

This clone has only a few counts. The V gene is TRBV4-1, the J gene TRBJ1-5, with 7 bases that match TRBD1. V lost 4 bases to trimming and J lost 1 base; unmatched junction nucleotides: 7. The CDR3 spans 16 residues. Per the germline V gene, CDR1 is MGHRA and CDR2 is YSYEKL. CDR3 sequence reads: CASSPLGGGSNQPQHF. CDR3 sequence (DNA): TGCGCCAGCAGCCCACTAGGGGGCGGGAGCAATCAGCCCCAGCATTTT.